The T cell receptor (beta chain) described here comes from a study of cytomegalovirus exposure and HLA in healthy donors. On this clone itself: The antigen remains undetermined.

In the PCR, 60 Vbeta and 13 Jbeta primers were used. The data were produced by immunoSEQ multiplex PCR, yet TCRdb's version contains in-frame clones alone and is incomplete. The table shows roughly 99,000 clones, with roughly 72% occurring only once. Study-wide results and limits: The likely origin of a cluster of highly shared sequence variants was a sequencing artifact. Specific recognition of CMV antigens was confirmed in vitro for a few chains (all CMV-associated).

Sequenced sample: PBMCs. This receptor was taken from a man aged 25 to 40 in good health and CMV-seronegative.

CDR3 amino acids: CASSRSGTGVSLHF. The CDR3 DNA sequence: TGTGCCAGCAGTCGATCCGGGACAGGAGTATCCCTCCACTTT. The chain couples TRBV7-9 to TRBJ1-6, with 8 bases aligning to TRBD1. This CDR3 has 14 amino acids. Germline assignment: CDR1 SEHNR and CDR2 FQNEAQ (reference sequence). The V segment lost 6 bases and the J segment 14 bases; nucleotides outside the gene matches: 12.